These 28 T cell receptor beta chains came from one sample sequenced in a study of OX40 agonist ivuxolimab in advanced cancers. Here immunoSEQ multiplex PCR was the method, and the copy in TCRdb shows in-frame clones only, minus some. Among some 70,000 clones listed, around 84% were seen once. The sequences come from CD4+ or CD8+ T cells sorted from blood, collected in a trial of the OX40 agonist ivuxolimab. All receptors derive from an adult with an advanced solid tumor such as melanoma, head and neck, liver or kidney cancer.

This chain joins TRBV19 and TRBJ1-6; unclear D gene. The CDR3 runs to 15 residues. Per germline, CDR1 LNHDA and CDR2 SQIVND (reference sequence). V lost 5 bases, J lost 7 bases, and 15 bases lay in between. The CDR3 sequence is CASSEERATNSPLHF. The DNA of the CDR3 is TGTGCCAGTAGTGAAGAGAGGGCCACCAATTCACCCCTCCACTTT.

The V and J genes are TRBV30 and TRBJ2-5; D ambiguous. Germline CDR1 is GTSNPN and CDR2 is SVGIG (reference sequence). There are 13 residues in the CDR3. Trimming removed 3 bases at V and 5 bases at J, with 13 bases between. The CDR3 reads CAWRNYSRETQYF. Written as DNA, the CDR3 is TGTGCCTGGAGAAATTACAGCCGGGAGACCCAGTACTTC.

The DNA for the CDR3 is TGCGCCAGCAGCCGACAACAAACACAGGGCGGGGAGCTGTTTTTT. This encodes CASSRQQTQGGELFF. The chain uses TRBV5-1 and TRBJ2-2; a weak D match, TRBD1 (6 bases). The length of the CDR3 is 15 residues. From germline, CDR1 is SGHRS and CDR2 YFSETQ. Deletions cut 4 bases from V and 7 bases from J, with 17 bases between.

The rearrangement links TRBV2 to TRBJ1-6, with 7 bases fitting TRBD1. CDR3 length: 14 residues. Germline V gene data show CDR1 as SNHLY and CDR2 as FYNNEI. V trimming: 8 bases; J trimming: 9 bases; junction bases outside the gene matches: 10. CDR3 nucleotide sequence: TGTGCCAGCGCCGCCGACAGGGCCGGTTCACCCCTCCACTTT. Translated, it gives CASAADRAGSPLHF.

The rearrangement uses TRBV28 and TRBJ2-2; unclear D gene. V lost 11 bases and J lost 2, with 9 bases in between. Germline CDR1 and CDR2: MDHEN and SYDVKM. There are 12 residues in the CDR3. CDR3 sequence reads: CAVTENTGELFF. Written as DNA, the CDR3 is TGTGCCGTCACGGAAAACACCGGGGAGCTGTTTTTT.

This clone was recorded a few times. CDR3 residues: CASSLVTEYEQYF. CDR3 sequence (DNA): TGTGCCAGCAGCTTAGTCACGGAGTACGAGCAGTACTTC. The chain links TRBV7-2 to TRBJ2-7; the D is unclear. The CDR3 is 13 residues long. Germline V gene data show CDR1 as SGHTA and CDR2 as FQGNSA. Trimming took 1 base from V and 4 from J, leaving 8 bases between them.

The chain uses TRBV5-1 and TRBJ2-7, with 10 bases lining up with TRBD1. The germline gives CDR1 SGHRS, CDR2 YFSETQ. The CDR3 length is 15 residues. V shed 5 bases and J 1 base; nucleotides not matched to a gene: 6. The CDR3 protein is CASSYLGQGSYEQYF. The CDR3 DNA follows: TGCGCCAGCAGTTACTTGGGACAGGGGTCCTACGAGCAGTACTTC.

The chain has TRBV7-2 and TRBJ1-2; weak D call: TRBD1 (6 bases). This CDR3 region has 16 residues. V was cut by 2 bases and J by 1 base, with 14 bases left in between. CDR1 SGHTA and CDR2 FQGNSA come from the germline V gene. The CDR3 DNA sequence: TGTGCCAGCAGCTTACCTCAGGGGCTAATTAACTATGGCTACACCTTC. It is translated as CASSLPQGLINYGYTF. Complete variable domain (other parts from reference TRBV7-2 and TRBJ1-2): GAGVSQSPSNKVTEKGKDVELRCDPISGHTALYWYRQSLGQGLEFLIYFQGNSAPDKSGLPSDRFSAERTGGSVSTLTIQRTQQEDSAVYLCASSLPQGLINYGYTFGSGTRLTVV.

The chain is built from TRBV27 and TRBJ2-7, with a possible D match to TRBD2 (6 bases). V was trimmed by 6 bases and J by 4 bases, leaving 22 bases between them. CDR1 is MNHEY, CDR2 SMNVEV, per germline (reference sequence). This CDR3 spans 16 amino acids. The CDR3 sequence: CASRRGGLAPSYEQYF. CDR3 nucleotide sequence: TGTGCCAGCAGACGGGGAGGCCTAGCGCCCAGTTACGAGCAGTACTTC.

The V gene is TRBV7-2, the J gene TRBJ2-1, with TRBD2 as a possible D gene (6 bases). Germline CDR1 is SGHTA and CDR2 is FQGNSA. V shed 2 bases and J shed 4 bases, with 12 bases lying between them. This CDR3 has 15 amino acids. The CDR3 region has the DNA TGTGCCAGCAGCTTAATGGGGGGATCGTACAATGAGCAGTTCTTC. Its protein is CASSLMGGSYNEQFF. Full variable domain (missing parts from reference TRBV7-2 and TRBJ2-1): GAGVSQSPSNKVTEKGKDVELRCDPISGHTALYWYRQSLGQGLEFLIYFQGNSAPDKSGLPSDRFSAERTGGSVSTLTIQRTQQEDSAVYLCASSLMGGSYNEQFFGPGTRLTVL.

The genes are TRBV7-8 and TRBJ1-1; D gene ambiguous. The CDR3 sequence is 14 residues long. The V and J ends lost 2 bases and 2 bases respectively, with 9 bases between them. The germline V gene has CDR1 SGHVS and CDR2 FQNEAQ. CDR3 nucleotides: TGTGCCAGCAGCTTAAGCCCGGTAAACACTGAAGCTTTCTTT. It codes for CASSLSPVNTEAFF.

About this clone: The junction departs from the called germline gene at one end, perhaps through a read error. The genes are TRBV6-5 and TRBJ1-3, with D maybe TRBD1 (5 bases). The CDR3 has 13 residues. Germline V gives CDR1 MNHEY, CDR2 SVGAGI. This CDR3 is CAGSYGTGGTIYF. CDR3 DNA: TGTGCCGGCAGTTACGGGACGGGCGGCACCATATATTTT.

The chain links TRBV5-1 to TRBJ2-5; TRBD2 matches at 11 bases. The CDR3 covers 16 residues. Germline V gene sequence: CDR1 SGHRS, CDR2 YFSETQ. V was clipped by 3 bases and J by 5 bases; unmatched bases: 9. This chain's CDR3 is CASSSLSGGAMETQYF. The DNA for the CDR3 is TGCGCCAGCAGCTCCCTTAGCGGGGGGGCGATGGAGACCCAGTACTTC.

CDR3 sequence: CASSLTVYNEQFF. The CDR3 DNA sequence: TGTGCCAGCAGTCTGACAGTCTACAATGAGCAGTTCTTC. The chain carries TRBV2 and TRBJ2-1; D may be TRBD1 (5 bases). Germline loops: CDR1 SNHLY, CDR2 FYNNEI. The V end lost 5 bases, the J end lost 3 bases, and 8 bases lay between the germline ends. This CDR3 is 13 amino acids long.

The CDR3 here is CASSPGYVGTDTQYF. DNA for the CDR3: TGTGCCAGCAGTCCCGGGTACGTAGGCACAGATACGCAGTATTTT. The genes are TRBV6-5 and TRBJ2-3; no clear D gene. Trimming pared 5 bases from V and 1 base from J, leaving 13 bases between. This CDR3 has 15 residues. Germline assignment: CDR1 MNHEY and CDR2 SVGAGI.

The chain is built from TRBV6-1 and TRBJ2-5, with 10 bases fitting TRBD2. Germline V lookup: CDR1 MNHNS, CDR2 SASEGT. The V gene end was trimmed by 1 base and the J gene end by 7 bases; junction bases not matched to a gene: 6. CDR3 length: 15 amino acids. Written as DNA, the CDR3 is TGTGCCAGCAGTGAAGTCGCTAGCGGGGGAGGGACCCAGTACTTC. Amino acid sequence: CASSEVASGGGTQYF.

The chain recombines TRBV2 with TRBJ2-1; D unclear. CDR3 length: 13 amino acids. Trimming removed 2 bases from V and 10 bases from J, with 12 bases in between. From germline, CDR1 is SNHLY and CDR2 FYNNEI. The CDR3, as DNA: TGTGCCAGCAGTGAACTCAGTAGCTCGGAGCAGTTCTTC. Amino acid sequence: CASSELSSSEQFF. Using reference TRBV2 and TRBJ2-1 for the parts outside the CDR3, the full variable domain is EPEVTQTPSHQVTQMGQEVILRCVPISNHLYFYWYRQILGQKVEFLVSFYNNEISEKSEIFDDQFSVERPDGSNFTLKIRSTKLEDSAMYFCASSELSSSEQFFGPGTRLTVL.

The J gene is TRBJ2-1, the V gene TRBV2; D may correspond to TRBD1 or TRBD2 (5 bases each). There are 13 residues in the CDR3. In germline, CDR1 is SNHLY, CDR2 FYNNEI. Trimming pared 4 bases from V and 4 bases from J, leaving 8 bases between. In DNA form, the CDR3 reads TGTGCCAGCAGTGCGGGACCTTACAATGAGCAGTTCTTC. Translation gives CASSAGPYNEQFF.

The chain joins TRBV30 to TRBJ2-1; the D gene is possibly TRBD1 (5 bases). Looked up from germline, CDR1 is GTSNPN and CDR2 is SVGIG (reference sequence). V was shortened by 2 bases and J by 1 base, with 9 bases between the two germline ends. The CDR3 is 14 residues long. The CDR3 loop reads CAWSKAGSYNEQFF. CDR3 DNA: TGTGCCTGGAGTAAGGCAGGGTCCTACAATGAGCAGTTCTTC.

This clone occurred once. J is TRBJ1-5 and V is TRBV18; D call uncertain. The germline V gene encodes CDR1 KGHSH and CDR2 LQKENI. This CDR3 has 13 amino acids. V lost 6 bases, J lost 4 bases, and 10 bases lay in between. CDR3 coding DNA: TGTGCCAGCTCTCCGTCGTTAAATCAGCCCCAGCATTTT. This codes for CASSPSLNQPQHF.

V and J are TRBV2 and TRBJ1-1, with a possible D match to TRBD1 (6 bases). Germline V gene lookup returns CDR1 SNHLY and CDR2 FYNNEI. The CDR3 consists of 14 residues. Trimming shortened V by 8 bases and J by 1 base, and 14 bases separated the two germline ends. The CDR3 sequence is CASGTLGANTEAFF. The CDR3 DNA follows: TGTGCCAGCGGGACACTGGGGGCGAACACTGAAGCTTTCTTT.

This chain uses TRBV11-2 with TRBJ2-3; D unclear. V gave up 6 bases and J gave up 1 base, with 8 bases separating them. The CDR3 spans 13 residues. Germline CDR1 is SGHAT and CDR2 is FQNNGV. CDR3 DNA: TGTGCCAGCAGAAAGGCGGGCACAGATACGCAGTATTTT. Amino acid sequence: CASRKAGTDTQYF. Variable domain in full (rest from reference TRBV11-2 and TRBJ2-3): EAGVAQSPRYKIIEKRQSVAFWCNPISGHATLYWYQQILGQGPKLLIQFQNNGVVDDSQLPKDRFSAERLKGVDSTLKIQPAKLEDSAVYLCASRKAGTDTQYFGPGTRLTVL.

This rearrangement joins TRBV12-5 to TRBJ2-5; 9 bases align to TRBD1. The CDR3 contains 18 residues. Germline CDR1 is LGHNT and CDR2 is FRNRAP. Trimming cost V 4 bases and J 4 bases; bases outside gene matches: 16. The CDR3 DNA reads TGTGCTAGTGGTTCCCAGGGACAGGGCATGGGGTATACAGAGACCCAGTACTTC. Its protein is CASGSQGQGMGYTETQYF.

The CDR3 protein is CASSSSKISGNTIYF. CDR3 coding DNA: TGTGCCAGCAGTTCCTCCAAAATTTCCGGAAACACCATATATTTT. The chain joins TRBV27 to TRBJ1-3, with D unresolved. The V gene lost 4 bases and the J gene lost 4 bases, with 14 bases spanning the gap. The CDR3 spans 15 residues. From germline, CDR1 is MNHEY and CDR2 SMNVEV (reference sequence).

V is TRBV5-1 and J is TRBJ1-2, with D perhaps matching TRBD1 (6 bases). The CDR3 runs to 17 residues. V shed 0 bases and J shed 2 bases, with 17 bases lying between them. The germline V gene encodes CDR1 SGHRS and CDR2 YFSETQ. CDR3 sequence (DNA): TGCGCCAGCAGCTTGGGGGCCACCGGGACAATAAACTATGGCTACACCTTC. Residues: CASSLGATGTINYGYTF.

The chain is built from TRBV27 and TRBJ2-2; D is unresolved. The germline gives CDR1 MNHEY, CDR2 SMNVEV (reference sequence). This CDR3 spans 17 amino acids. Trimming took off 2 bases at V and 0 bases at J, with 13 bases between the two ends. For the CDR3, the DNA is TGTGCCAGCAGTTTAATCGGATCCCGCGCGAACACCGGGGAGCTGTTTTTT. As protein: CASSLIGSRANTGELFF.

The chain carries TRBV28 and TRBJ2-7, with 14 bases fitting TRBD2. The CDR3 is made up of 16 amino acids. From germline, CDR1 is MDHEN and CDR2 SYDVKM. V lost 1 base and J lost 6; bases outside the gene matches: 5. CDR3: CASSLLYGLAGGEQYF. CDR3 nucleotide sequence: TGTGCCAGCAGTTTATTGTATGGACTAGCGGGAGGCGAGCAGTACTTC.

This clone was recorded only once. The rearrangement uses TRBV5-1 and TRBJ2-5; TRBD2 aligns across 11 bases. The CDR3 is made up of 15 amino acids. In germline, CDR1 is SGHRS, CDR2 YFSETQ. J lost 5 bases, V lost 5 bases, and 8 bases had no gene match. CDR3 protein: CASRRLAGSLETQYF. As DNA, the CDR3 is TGCGCCAGCAGACGACTAGCGGGAAGCTTGGAGACCCAGTACTTC.